This T cell receptor beta chain emerged from a study of T cell changes during pregnancy in multiple sclerosis (dated by TCRdb to between 2018 and 2020). Concerning the study at large: The study looked at changes in the T cell repertoire across pregnancy in women with multiple sclerosis.

The method was the immunoSEQ multiplex PCR assay. The immuneACCESS repertoire file appears here via TCRdb, limited to in-frame rearrangements. These files lack a portion of the clones; in checked studies, under half of the deficit traces to unresolved V genes, and the cause of the others is not known. This sample has over 35,000 clones in its table, and 90% to 95% of those were observed once. Of the sample, 7.5% to 10% is held by the ten largest clones. Comment on this clone: The antigen it recognizes is unknown. No base quality information exists; no much larger clone differs at one position.

V is cut by 1 base and J by 8 bases, and the space between the germline ends is 17 bases. Including cysteine and phenylalanine, the CDR3 has 16 amino acids. Left in the record is the CDR3 DNA by itself, 48 bases read in frame from the first base. From the germline V gene, CDR1 is LGHNA and CDR2 is YSLEER. This receptor was identified in a female donor with multiple sclerosis, enrolled in a pregnancy study. The sequencing used CD8+ T cells from peripheral blood mononuclear cells, collected before pregnancy. The V gene is TRBV4-3 and the J gene is TRBJ1-4, with TRBD1 perhaps the D gene, on 6 matching bases. The nucleotide sequence reads TGCGCCAGCAGCCAAGGAGCAGGGGCGTCTAGGGAAAAACTGTTTTTT. This yields the protein CASSQGAGASREKLFF.